This T cell receptor (beta chain) was sequenced for a study of metastatic and nonmetastatic thyroid tumors. Whole-study context: Repertoire comparison spanned blood and tumor or nodule tissue of malignant and benign thyroid patients. Study findings and constraints: Malignant thyroid tumors reportedly had TCR beta diversity that was significantly higher than in benign nodules, in blood and tumor.

The entire patient cohort was treatment-naive prior to thyroid surgery. Trimming shortened V by 0 bases and J by 3 bases, and 6 bases separated the two germline ends. The germline V gene encodes CDR1 SGHRS and CDR2 YFSETQ. The CDR3 is made up of 13 amino acids. Original analysis: Across clinicopathological groups, CDR3 differences served as the basis for building a distant-metastasis classifier for papillary thyroid cancer. TCRdb re-analyzed the PCR reads using MiXCR. The V and J calls were not made by the authors but by TCRdb's processing. Here the sample spans about 4,100 clones, roughly 35% being singletons. Of note for this clone: The antigen remains undetermined.

This TCR came from a male donor with papillary thyroid cancer or a benign thyroid nodule (not recorded which). Some clones in this sample may be carry-over from other donors' samples. This rearrangement joins TRBV5-1 to TRBJ1-1; D remains ambiguous. Source material: adjacent normal tissue. The CDR3, as DNA: TGCGCCAGCAGCTTGGCAGGATACACTGAAGCTTTCTTT. Its translation is CASSLAGYTEAFF.